This is a list of T cell receptor beta chains from one sample in a study of cytomegalovirus exposure and HLA in healthy donors. TCRdb's table, derived via immunoSEQ multiplex PCR, lists solely in-frame clones and lacks some. The table has over 100,000 clones, 76% seen once. The sequencing input was PBMCs. These receptors were taken from a woman aged 45-65 years in good health and CMV-seropositive. Both conserved end residues are part of each CDR3. A D gene is named only where the DNA matches it firmly. Some rows have no size entry. The others give once, few or many, or a class for an expanded clone.

abundance,v_gene,d_gene,j_gene,CDR3nt,CDR3aa
-,TRBV28,-,TRBJ2-6,TGTGCCAGCAGTTCACGGAGGTATACCGACTCTGGGGCCAACGTCCTGACTTTC,CASSSRRYTDSGANVLTF
-,TRBV5-1,TRBD2,TRBJ2-5,TGCGCCAGCAGCCTTCGGGGAGGGCAGACCCAGTACTTC,CASSLRGGQTQYF
-,TRBV7-2,-,TRBJ2-2,TGTGCCAGCACAGGGGGGACGGACACCGGGGAGCTGTTTTTT,CASTGGTDTGELFF
few,TRBV11-2,-,TRBJ2-1,TGTGCCAGCAGCTTAGTATCGAGCTCCTACAATGAGCAGTTCTTC,CASSLVSSSYNEQFF
-,TRBV6-5,TRBD1,TRBJ2-1,TGTGCCAGCAGTTACCGGACAGGGCTGGGCCTGGGTGAGCAGTTCTTC,CASSYRTGLGLGEQFF
-,TRBV2,-,TRBJ2-7,TGTGCCAGCAGTGAGGAGGACCTGAGCTCCTACGAGCAGTACTTC,CASSEEDLSSYEQYF
-,TRBV7-9,TRBD2,TRBJ2-3,TGTGCCAGCAGCCGACTGCAACTAGCGGGAGAGACTACGCAGTATTTT,CASSRLQLAGETTQYF
-,TRBV19,-,TRBJ1-2,TGTGCCAGTAGTTATTTCACACGGGATGGCTACACCTTC,CASSYFTRDGYTF
-,TRBV29-1,-,TRBJ1-1,TGCAGCGTCCAAAAGGGGCAGGGGCACACTGAAGCTTTCTTT,CSVQKGQGHTEAFF
-,TRBV15,-,TRBJ1-2,TGTGCCACCAGCAGAGAGAGGATTGGGATTGGGGGGACGAGTGGCTACACCTTC,CATSRERIGIGGTSGYTF
-,TRBV19,TRBD1,TRBJ1-1,TGTGCCAGTATGGCGGACAGGGGTGAAGCTTTCTTT,CASMADRGEAFF
once,TRBV5-6,-,TRBJ1-6,TGTGCCAGCAGCCTAGCCGGGACAAGGTTGATTTGGGATTCACCCCTCCACTTT,CASSLAGTRLIWDSPLHF
-,TRBV2,TRBD2,TRBJ2-5,TGTGCCAGCAGTGCCCGTGGGGGAGGGGACGGAGAGACCCAGTACTTC,CASSARGGGDGETQYF
few,TRBV15,TRBD2,TRBJ2-3,TGTGCCACCAGCAGATCCCTCCGACTAGCGGGAGCCGGGGATACGCAGTATTTT,CATSRSLRLAGAGDTQYF
-,TRBV5-4,-,TRBJ2-7,TGTGCCAGCAGACGTAATTATCGGGACTTCGAGGAGCAGTACTTC,CASRRNYRDFEEQYF
few,TRBV5-5,-,TRBJ1-2,TGTGCCAGCAGCGTTGACAGCTATGGCTACACCTTC,CASSVDSYGYTF
-,TRBV9,TRBD2,TRBJ2-2,TGTGCCAGCAGCATGTTGCATGCCAGCGGGGACACCGGGGAGCTGTTTTTT,CASSMLHASGDTGELFF
-,TRBV6-6,-,TRBJ2-5,TGTGCCAGCAGGGCCCTAGAGACCCAGTACTTC,CASRALETQYF
few,TRBV7-9,-,TRBJ2-7,TGTGCCAGCAGCTTTGCAGGGGCGGCCTACGAGCAGTACTTC,CASSFAGAAYEQYF
once,TRBV19,-,TRBJ2-7,TGTGCCAGTAGTACCTCCCAGGGGCACGAGCAGTACTTC,CASSTSQGHEQYF
few,TRBV5-1,-,TRBJ2-7,TGCGCCAGCAGCTTGGGCCCCTTAGTAGGAGAACTCCACGAGCAGTACTTC,CASSLGPLVGELHEQYF
-,TRBV7-9,TRBD2,TRBJ2-1,TGTGCCAGCAGCACCCATAGCGGGGGTTCCTACAATGAGCAGTTCTTC,CASSTHSGGSYNEQFF
-,TRBV6-1,-,TRBJ1-6,TGTGCCAGCAGTGAACTAACAGTTAGTTTGAATTCACCCCTCCACTTT,CASSELTVSLNSPLHF
-,TRBV27,-,TRBJ1-1,TGTGCCAGCAGTTTAGCGCAGGGGCAGACTGAAGCTTTCTTT,CASSLAQGQTEAFF